This T cell receptor (beta chain) was recorded in a study of beta chain features in type 1 diabetes. CDR3 length equals 13 residues. Germline values: CDR1 MGHRA, CDR2 YSYEKL. V lost 2 bases, J lost 15 bases, and 7 bases stayed unmatched. Expressed TCRB transcripts were sequenced because the isolated RNA had all been reverse transcribed beforehand. Sequenced by immunoSEQ multiplex PCR; TCRdb stores in-frame clones only, minus some. The sample lists 400,000 to 450,000 clones, over 11% occurring once. The chain links TRBV4-1 to TRBJ1-6; 7 bases map to TRBD1. Sequencing was performed on naive CD4+ T cells from blood. The TCR was taken from a man aged 30 to 39 in good health. This CDR3 reads CASSQLAGQSLHF. DNA of the CDR3: TGCGCCAGCAGCCAACTAGCGGGACAGAGCCTCCACTTT.